The clone carrying this TCR beta chain was observed a single time. The sample belongs to a study of blood T cell repertoires in COVID-19. Here immunoSEQ multiplex PCR was the method, and the copy in TCRdb shows in-frame clones only, minus some. The sample consists of tens of thousands of clones, about 86% of them appearing once. The TCR was taken from a human donor in a cohort sampled during active COVID-19. Input material: peripheral blood.

The CDR3 coding sequence is TGTGCCAGCAGACAGGACAGGTCAGGCTTTAATTCACCCCTCCACTTT. This encodes CASRQDRSGFNSPLHF. This chain joins TRBV27 and TRBJ1-6; TRBD1 matches at 7 bases. J lost 6 bases, V lost 6 bases, and 11 bases had no gene match. The germline V gene encodes CDR1 MNHEY and CDR2 SMNVEV (reference sequence). CDR3 length equals 16 residues.